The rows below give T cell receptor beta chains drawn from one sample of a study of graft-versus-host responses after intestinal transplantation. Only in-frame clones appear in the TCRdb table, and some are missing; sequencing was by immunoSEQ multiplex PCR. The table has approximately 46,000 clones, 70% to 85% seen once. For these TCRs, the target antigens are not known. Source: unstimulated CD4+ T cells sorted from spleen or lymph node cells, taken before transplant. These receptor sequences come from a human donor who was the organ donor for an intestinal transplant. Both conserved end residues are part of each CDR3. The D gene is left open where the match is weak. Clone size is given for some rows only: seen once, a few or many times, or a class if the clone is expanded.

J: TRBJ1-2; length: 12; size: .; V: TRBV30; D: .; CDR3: CAWSVRGNGYTF; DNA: TGTGCCTGGAGTGTCCGCGGGAATGGCTACACCTTC
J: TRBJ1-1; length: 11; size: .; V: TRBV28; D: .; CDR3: CASIRNTEAFF; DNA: TGTGCCAGCATTAGGAACACTGAAGCTTTCTTT
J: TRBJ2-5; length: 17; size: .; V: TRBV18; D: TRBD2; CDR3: CASSPRPPSGVQETQYF; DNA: TGTGCCAGCTCACCAAGGCCGCCTAGCGGGGTGCAAGAGACCCAGTACTTC
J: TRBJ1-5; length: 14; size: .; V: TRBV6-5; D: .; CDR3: CASSYSGGGQPQHF; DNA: TGTGCCAGCAGTTACTCAGGGGGTGGGCAGCCCCAGCATTTT
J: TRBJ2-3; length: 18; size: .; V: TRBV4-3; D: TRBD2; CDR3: CASSQEPPSGGYTDTQYF; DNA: TGCGCCAGCAGCCAGGAACCCCCTAGCGGGGGATACACAGATACGCAGTATTTT
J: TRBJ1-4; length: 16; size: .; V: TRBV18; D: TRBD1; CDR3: CASSLLGQGSGEKLFF; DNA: TGTGCCAGCTCACTTCTCGGACAGGGGAGCGGTGAAAAACTGTTTTTT
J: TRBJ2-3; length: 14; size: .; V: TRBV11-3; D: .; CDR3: CASSQGGETDTQYF; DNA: TGTGCCAGCAGCCAAGGGGGTGAAACAGATACGCAGTATTTT
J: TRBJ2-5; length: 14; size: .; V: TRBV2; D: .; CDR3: CASLRGTYQETQYF; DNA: TGTGCCAGCCTCCGCGGGACGTACCAAGAGACCCAGTACTTC
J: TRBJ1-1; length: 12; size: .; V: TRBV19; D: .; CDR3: CARETVNTEAFF; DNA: TGTGCCAGGGAGACCGTGAACACTGAAGCTTTCTTT
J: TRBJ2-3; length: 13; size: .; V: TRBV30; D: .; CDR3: CAWRGGVPNTQYF; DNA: TGTGCCTGGAGGGGCGGCGTACCAAATACGCAGTATTTT
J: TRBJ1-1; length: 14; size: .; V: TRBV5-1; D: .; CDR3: CASSLDRAVAEAFF; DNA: TGCGCCAGCAGCTTGGACAGAGCCGTAGCTGAAGCTTTCTTT
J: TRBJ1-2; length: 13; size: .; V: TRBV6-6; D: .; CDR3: CASSYARVGGYTF; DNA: TGTGCCAGCAGTTACGCCAGGGTTGGAGGCTACACCTTC
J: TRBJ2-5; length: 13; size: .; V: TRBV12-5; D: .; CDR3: CASRDTRGETQYF; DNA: TGTGCTAGTAGGGACACAAGGGGAGAAACCCAGTACTTC
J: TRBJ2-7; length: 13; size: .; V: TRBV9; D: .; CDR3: CASSVGGTYEQYF; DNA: TGTGCCAGCAGCGTAGGGGGAACCTACGAGCAGTACTTC
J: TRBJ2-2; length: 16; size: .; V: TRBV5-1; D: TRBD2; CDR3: CASSLVAGGNTGELFF; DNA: TGCGCCAGCAGCTTAGTAGCGGGAGGGAACACCGGGGAGCTGTTTTTT
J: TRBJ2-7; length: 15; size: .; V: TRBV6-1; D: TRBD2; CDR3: CASSVGSGSSYEQYF; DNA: TGTGCCAGCAGTGTCGGTAGCGGGAGCTCCTACGAGCAGTACTTC
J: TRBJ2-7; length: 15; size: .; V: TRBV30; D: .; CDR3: CAWRRWADGKWEQYF; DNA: TGTGCCTGGAGAAGGTGGGCAGATGGTAAGTGGGAGCAGTACTTC
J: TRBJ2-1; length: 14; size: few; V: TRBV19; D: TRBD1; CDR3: CASGRWGQGNEQFF; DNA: TGTGCCAGTGGGAGGTGGGGACAGGGCAATGAGCAGTTCTTC
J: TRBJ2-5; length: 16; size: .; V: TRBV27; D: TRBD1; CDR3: CASSVYRGRYQETQYF; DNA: TGTGCCAGCAGTGTCTACAGGGGGCGGTACCAAGAGACCCAGTACTTC
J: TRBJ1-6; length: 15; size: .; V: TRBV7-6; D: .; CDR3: CASSSRGDVNSPLHF; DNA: TGTGCCAGCAGCTCGAGGGGGGATGTTAATTCACCCCTCCACTTT
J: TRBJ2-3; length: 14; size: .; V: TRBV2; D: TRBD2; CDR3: CASSVAGAADTQYF; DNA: TGTGCCAGCAGTGTGGCGGGAGCCGCAGATACGCAGTATTTT
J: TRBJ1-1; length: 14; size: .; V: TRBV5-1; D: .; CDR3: CASSPTPSNTEAFF; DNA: TGCGCCAGCAGCCCGACACCCTCGAACACTGAAGCTTTCTTT
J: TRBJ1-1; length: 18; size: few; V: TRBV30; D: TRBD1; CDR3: CAWTFRPGTGTFGTEAFF; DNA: TGTGCCTGGACCTTTAGACCCGGGACAGGGACCTTTGGGACTGAAGCTTTCTTT
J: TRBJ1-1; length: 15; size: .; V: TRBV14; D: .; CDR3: CASSQDGGYFGLAFF; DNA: TGTGCCAGCAGCCAAGATGGGGGGTATTTCGGGTTGGCTTTCTTT
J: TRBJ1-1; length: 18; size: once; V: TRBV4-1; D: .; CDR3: CASSQDPWEGRQDTEAFF; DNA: TGCGCCAGCAGCCAAGACCCATGGGAGGGACGGCAAGACACTGAAGCTTTCTTT
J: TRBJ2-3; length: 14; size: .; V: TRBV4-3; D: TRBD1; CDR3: CASSIQGVADTQYF; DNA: TGCGCCAGCAGCATCCAGGGGGTAGCAGATACGCAGTATTTT
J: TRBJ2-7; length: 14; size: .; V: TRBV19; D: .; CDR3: CASIMVSTQYEQYF; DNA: TGTGCCAGTATAATGGTTAGTACTCAATACGAGCAGTACTTC
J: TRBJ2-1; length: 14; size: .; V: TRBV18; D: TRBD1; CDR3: CASSPGTGSNEQFF; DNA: TGTGCCAGCTCACCAGGGACAGGGAGCAATGAGCAGTTCTTC
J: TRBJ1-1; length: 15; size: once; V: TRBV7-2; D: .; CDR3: CASSLRGVLNTEAFF; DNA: TGTGCCAGCAGCTTAAGGGGGGTACTGAACACTGAAGCTTTCTTT